One sample yielded the 14 T cell receptor beta chains listed below, sequenced in a study of somatic mutations in cytotoxic T cells in rheumatoid arthritis. Using immunoSEQ multiplex PCR, the repertoire was profiled, and TCRdb retains in-frame clones only, with some absent. The profile shows more than 5,500 clones, around two thirds of them singletons. Sequences were obtained from CD8+ T cells sorted from blood. The receptors here all came from an adult with rheumatoid arthritis.

V gene TRBV4-1 combines with J gene TRBJ2-3, with a tentative D call TRBD2 (6 bases). V was cut by 4 bases and J by 3 bases, with 20 bases left in between. The V gene's germline CDR1 is MGHRA and CDR2 YSYEKL. This CDR3 spans 17 amino acids. The CDR3 sequence: CASSPHVGGIMTDTQYF. Here the CDR3 DNA reads TGCGCCAGCAGCCCCCACGTCGGGGGAATAATGACAGATACGCAGTATTTT.

This chain connects TRBV7-2 to TRBJ2-7, with D perhaps matching TRBD2 (5 bases). The CDR3 contains 15 residues. The germline V gene encodes CDR1 SGHTA and CDR2 FQGNSA. V shed 4 bases and J shed 4 bases, with 17 bases lying between them. DNA of the CDR3: TGTGCCAGCAGCTCGGACTCCTTGGAGATTTACGAGCAGTACTTC. Translated, it gives CASSSDSLEIYEQYF.

The V gene is TRBV27, the J gene TRBJ2-7, with a tentative D call TRBD1 (6 bases). V lost 2 bases and J 6 bases, leaving 11 bases between the germline ends. Germline V gene sequence: CDR1 MNHEY, CDR2 SMNVEV (reference sequence). The CDR3 contains 13 residues. Written as DNA, the CDR3 is TGTGCCAGCAGTTTAGCAGGGGCACGCGAGCAGTACTTC. Its translation is CASSLAGAREQYF.

This clone has only one observation. The CDR3 reads CASEDPTYNEQFF. The CDR3 DNA sequence: TGTGCCAGCGAGGATCCGACCTACAATGAGCAGTTCTTC. The chain has TRBV6-5 and TRBJ2-1; no reliable D call. Trimming pared 8 bases from V and 2 bases from J, leaving 10 bases between. The CDR3 is 13 residues long. The germline V gene encodes CDR1 MNHEY and CDR2 SVGAGI.

This sequence joins TRBV6-4 and TRBJ1-2; unclear D gene. Trimming cost V 0 bases and J 7 bases, with 9 bases left between them. CDR1 MRHNA and CDR2 SNTAGT come from the germline V gene. CDR3 length equals 13 residues. The CDR3 sequence: CASSDSTRPGYTF. Here the CDR3 DNA reads TGTGCCAGCAGTGACTCGACCAGGCCTGGCTACACCTTC.

This chain connects TRBV5-1 to TRBJ1-2; 7 nucleotides agree with TRBD1. The junction had 16 bases not matched to a gene; V was cut back by 1 base and J by 4 bases. The CDR3 contains 18 residues. Looked up from germline, CDR1 is SGHRS and CDR2 is YFSETQ. The CDR3 loop is CASSLWGLETGQGYGYTF. For the CDR3, the DNA is TGCGCCAGCAGCTTGTGGGGCCTCGAGACAGGGCAGGGCTATGGCTACACCTTC. Looking up the rest from reference TRBV5-1 and TRBJ1-2 gives the full variable domain: KAGVTQTPRYLIKTRGQQVTLSCSPISGHRSVSWYQQTPGQGLQFLFEYFSETQRNKGNFPGRFSGRQFSNSRSEMNVSTLELGDSALYLCASSLWGLETGQGYGYTFGSGTRLTVV.

The chain is built from TRBV30 and TRBJ1-4; 9 positions match TRBD1. This CDR3 spans 14 amino acids. Germline CDR1 is GTSNPN and CDR2 is SVGIG (reference sequence). The junction had 6 bases not matched to a gene; V was cut back by 5 bases and J by 5 bases. The DNA of the CDR3 is TGTGCCTGGGGGGGACAGGGCCTCAATGAAAAACTGTTTTTT. This codes for CAWGGQGLNEKLFF. The full variable domain, completed using reference TRBV30 and TRBJ1-4, is SQTIHQWPATLVQPVGSPLSLECTVEGTSNPNLYWYRQAAGRGLQLLFYSVGIGQISSEVPQNLSASRPQDRQFILSSKKLLLSDSGFYLCAWGGQGLNEKLFFGSGTQLSVL.

The V gene is TRBV6-1, the J gene TRBJ2-7; D is perhaps TRBD1 (5 bases). This CDR3 is 13 amino acids long. Looked up from germline, CDR1 is MNHNS and CDR2 is SASEGT. Trimming cost V 0 bases and J 2 bases, with 5 bases left between them. This chain's CDR3 is CASSEAGPYEQYF. In DNA form, the CDR3 reads TGTGCCAGCAGTGAAGCGGGGCCCTACGAGCAGTACTTC.

J is TRBJ2-5 and V is TRBV6-1; D may be TRBD2 (6 bases). Germline values: CDR1 MNHNS, CDR2 SASEGT. The V and J ends lost 2 bases and 11 bases respectively, with 15 bases between them. The CDR3 is made up of 13 amino acids. CDR3 sequence: CASSEWGVWEQYF. In nucleotides, the CDR3 is TGTGCCAGCAGTGAATGGGGGGTGTGGGAGCAGTACTTC.

This chain links TRBV15 with TRBJ1-2; maybe TRBD1 (5 bases). V gave up 0 bases and J gave up 3 bases, with 11 bases separating them. The CDR3 covers 15 residues. Germline CDR1 reads LNHNV; CDR2 reads YYDKDF (reference sequence). CDR3 sequence (DNA): TGTGCCACCAGCAGAGATAAGGGGACCGACTATGGCTACACCTTC. It is translated as CATSRDKGTDYGYTF.

This clone was seen a few times. The V and J genes are TRBV11-2 and TRBJ1-4; unclear D gene. V dropped 5 bases and J dropped 8 bases, with 30 bases sitting between them. In germline, CDR1 is SGHAT, CDR2 FQNNGV. The CDR3 extends over 19 amino acids. CDR3 coding DNA: TGTGCCAGCAGCCCTACACCGTCCCTGGGCCCGGGTCGTCTGGAAAAACTGTTTTTT. The encoded protein is CASSPTPSLGPGRLEKLFF.

This clone was observed a handful of times. The V and J genes are TRBV5-1 and TRBJ1-2; tentatively, D is TRBD1 (6 bases). The CDR3 sequence is 14 residues long. Trimming took off 2 bases at V and 4 bases at J, with 12 bases between the two ends. Germline V gene data show CDR1 as SGHRS and CDR2 as YFSETQ. CDR3 nucleotides: TGCGCCAGCAGCTTAACAGGGTCTGTCTATGGCTACACCTTC. Its translation is CASSLTGSVYGYTF.

The genes are TRBV5-4 and TRBJ2-7, with D maybe TRBD2 (5 bases). Germline-derived CDR1 and CDR2 are SGHNT and YYREEE (reference sequence). CDR3 length: 13 residues. With 5 bases removed from V and 7 bases from J, the gap between germline ends came to 16 bases. CDR3 sequence reads: CASRPGLGEEQYF. The DNA of the CDR3 is TGTGCCAGCAGGCCCGGACTGGGTGAGGAGCAGTACTTC.

J is TRBJ1-1 and V is TRBV7-8; D may be TRBD1 (6 bases). This CDR3 contains 14 residues. Germline V gives CDR1 SGHVS, CDR2 FQNEAQ. Trimming removed 8 bases from V and 3 bases from J, with 16 bases in between. The CDR3: CASPSIEGDTEAFF. The DNA of the CDR3 is TGTGCCAGCCCGTCTATCGAGGGGGACACTGAAGCTTTCTTT.